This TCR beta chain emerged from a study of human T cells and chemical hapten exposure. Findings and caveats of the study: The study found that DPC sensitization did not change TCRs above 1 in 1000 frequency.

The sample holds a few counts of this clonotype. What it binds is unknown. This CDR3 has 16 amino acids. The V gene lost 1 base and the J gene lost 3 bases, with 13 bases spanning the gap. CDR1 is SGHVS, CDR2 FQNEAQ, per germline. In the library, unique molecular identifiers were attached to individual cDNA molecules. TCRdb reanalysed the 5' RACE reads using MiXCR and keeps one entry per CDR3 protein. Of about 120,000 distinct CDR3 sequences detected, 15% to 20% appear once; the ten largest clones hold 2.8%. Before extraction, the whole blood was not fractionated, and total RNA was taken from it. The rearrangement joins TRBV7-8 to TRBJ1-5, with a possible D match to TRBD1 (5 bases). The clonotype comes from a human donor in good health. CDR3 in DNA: TGTGCCAGCAGCTTAGGCAGGGCTTACAACAATCAGCCCCAGCATTTT. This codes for CASSLGRAYNNQPQHF.